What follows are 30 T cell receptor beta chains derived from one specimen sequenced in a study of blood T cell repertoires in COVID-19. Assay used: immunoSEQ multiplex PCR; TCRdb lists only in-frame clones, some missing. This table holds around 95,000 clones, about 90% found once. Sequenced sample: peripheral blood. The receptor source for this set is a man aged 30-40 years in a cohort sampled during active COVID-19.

As DNA, the CDR3 is TGTGCCAGTAGTATTTCAGGGAACACTGAAGCTTTCTTT. Its translation: CASSISGNTEAFF. The genes are TRBV19 and TRBJ1-1; D is ambiguous. With 3 bases removed from V and 1 base from J, the gap between germline ends came to 6 bases. The CDR3 runs to 13 residues. Germline CDR1 is LNHDA and CDR2 is SQIVND (reference sequence).

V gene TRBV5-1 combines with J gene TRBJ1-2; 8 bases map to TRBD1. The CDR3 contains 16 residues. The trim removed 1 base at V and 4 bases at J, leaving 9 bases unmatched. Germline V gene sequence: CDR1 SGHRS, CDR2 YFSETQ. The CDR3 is CASSLTADRAVYGYTF. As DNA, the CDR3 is TGCGCCAGCAGCTTGACCGCGGACAGGGCCGTCTATGGCTACACCTTC. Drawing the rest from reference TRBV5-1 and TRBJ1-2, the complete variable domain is KAGVTQTPRYLIKTRGQQVTLSCSPISGHRSVSWYQQTPGQGLQFLFEYFSETQRNKGNFPGRFSGRQFSNSRSEMNVSTLELGDSALYLCASSLTADRAVYGYTFGSGTRLTVV.

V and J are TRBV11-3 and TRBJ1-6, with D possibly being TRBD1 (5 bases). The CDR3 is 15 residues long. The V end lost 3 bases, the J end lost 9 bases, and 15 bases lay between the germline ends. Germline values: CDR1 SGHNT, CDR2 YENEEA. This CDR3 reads CASSFSGDGSSPLHF. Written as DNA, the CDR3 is TGTGCCAGCAGCTTTTCGGGGGACGGGTCTTCACCCCTCCACTTT.

The CDR3 DNA follows: TGTGCCAGCTCAATTGCGGGACAGACCTCCTACGAGCAGTACTTC. This sequence encodes CASSIAGQTSYEQYF. The V gene is TRBV18, the J gene TRBJ2-7, with a weak D call TRBD1 (7 bases). Between the trimmed V and J ends, which lost 5 bases and 0 bases, there was a span of 14 bases. Germline loops: CDR1 KGHSH, CDR2 LQKENI. The CDR3 consists of 15 residues.

This CDR3 reads CASTYGTVNEKLFF. The CDR3 nucleotides are TGTGCCAGCACGTACGGGACAGTTAATGAAAAACTGTTTTTT. The rearrangement links TRBV6-5 to TRBJ1-4; 7 bases agree with TRBD1. The V gene end was trimmed by 7 bases and the J gene end by 4 bases; junction bases not matched to a gene: 6. This CDR3 has 14 residues. CDR1 and CDR2 (germline): MNHEY, SVGAGI.

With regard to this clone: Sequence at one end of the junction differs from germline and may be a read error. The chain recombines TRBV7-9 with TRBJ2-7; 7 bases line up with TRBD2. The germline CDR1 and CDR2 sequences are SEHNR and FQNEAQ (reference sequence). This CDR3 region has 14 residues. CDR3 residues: CASSSGIRDYGQYF. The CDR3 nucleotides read TGTGCCAGCAGCTCTGGGATTAGGGACTACGGGCAGTACTTC.

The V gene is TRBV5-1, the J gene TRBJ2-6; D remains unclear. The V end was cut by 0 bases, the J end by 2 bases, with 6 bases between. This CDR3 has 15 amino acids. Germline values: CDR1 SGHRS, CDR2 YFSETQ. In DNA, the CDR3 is TGCGCCAGCAGCTTGGCGTTAACTGGGGCCAACGTCCTGACTTTC. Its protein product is CASSLALTGANVLTF.

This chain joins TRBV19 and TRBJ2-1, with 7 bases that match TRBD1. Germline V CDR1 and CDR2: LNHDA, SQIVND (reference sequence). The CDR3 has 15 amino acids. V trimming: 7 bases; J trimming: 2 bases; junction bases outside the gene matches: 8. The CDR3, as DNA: TGTGCCAGTACCAGCCGGGACAGAACCTACAATGAGCAGTTCTTC. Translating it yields CASTSRDRTYNEQFF.

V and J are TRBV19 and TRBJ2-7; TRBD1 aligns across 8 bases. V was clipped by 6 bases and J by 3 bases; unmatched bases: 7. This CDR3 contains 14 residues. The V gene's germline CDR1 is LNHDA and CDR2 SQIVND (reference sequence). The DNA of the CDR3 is TGTGCCAGTAGCGCCGGGACAGGAAGCTACGAGCAGTACTTC. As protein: CASSAGTGSYEQYF.

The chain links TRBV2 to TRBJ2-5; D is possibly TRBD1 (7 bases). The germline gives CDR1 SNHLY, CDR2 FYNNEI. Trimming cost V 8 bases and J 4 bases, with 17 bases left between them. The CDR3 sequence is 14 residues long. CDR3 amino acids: CASRQQGGGETQYF. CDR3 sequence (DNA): TGTGCCAGCCGTCAGCAGGGGGGAGGAGAGACCCAGTACTTC.

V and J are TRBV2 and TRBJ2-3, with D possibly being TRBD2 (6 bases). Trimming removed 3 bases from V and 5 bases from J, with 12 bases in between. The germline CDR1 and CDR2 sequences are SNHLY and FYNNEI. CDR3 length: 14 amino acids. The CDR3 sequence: CASSEQGRGDTQYF. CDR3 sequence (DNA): TGTGCCAGCAGTGAGCAAGGGCGGGGAGATACGCAGTATTTT.

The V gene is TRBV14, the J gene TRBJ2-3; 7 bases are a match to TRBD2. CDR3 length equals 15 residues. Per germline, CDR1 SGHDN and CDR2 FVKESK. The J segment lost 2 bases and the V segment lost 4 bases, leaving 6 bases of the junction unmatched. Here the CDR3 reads CASSPPSGFTDTQYF. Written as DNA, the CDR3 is TGTGCCAGCAGCCCACCTAGCGGATTCACAGATACGCAGTATTTT.

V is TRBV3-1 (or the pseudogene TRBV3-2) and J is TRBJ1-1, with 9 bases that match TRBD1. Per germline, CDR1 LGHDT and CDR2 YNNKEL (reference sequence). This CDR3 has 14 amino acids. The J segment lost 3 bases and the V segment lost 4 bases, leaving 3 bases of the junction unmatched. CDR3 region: CASSLRDRDTEAFF. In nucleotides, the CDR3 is TGTGCCAGCAGCCTACGGGACAGGGACACTGAAGCTTTCTTT.

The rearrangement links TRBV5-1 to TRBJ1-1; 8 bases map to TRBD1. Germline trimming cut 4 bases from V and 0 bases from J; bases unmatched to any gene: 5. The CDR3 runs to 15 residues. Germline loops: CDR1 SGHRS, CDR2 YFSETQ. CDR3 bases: TGCGCCAGCAGCAAGACAGGGGAATTGAACACTGAAGCTTTCTTT. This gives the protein CASSKTGELNTEAFF.

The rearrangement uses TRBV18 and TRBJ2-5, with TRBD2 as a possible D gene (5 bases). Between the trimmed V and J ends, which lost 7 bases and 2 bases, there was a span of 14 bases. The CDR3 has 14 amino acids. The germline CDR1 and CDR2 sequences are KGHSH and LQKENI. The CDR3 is CASCFTGGQETQYF. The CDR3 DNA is TGTGCCAGCTGCTTTACCGGAGGACAAGAGACCCAGTACTTC.

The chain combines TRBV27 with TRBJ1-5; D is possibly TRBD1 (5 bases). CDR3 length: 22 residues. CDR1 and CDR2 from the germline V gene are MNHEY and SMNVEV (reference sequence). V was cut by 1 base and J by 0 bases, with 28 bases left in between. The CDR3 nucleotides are TGTGCCAGCAGTTTATATCGCCCGACAGTCCTTAACCCCCATGATAGCAATCAGCCCCAGCATTTT. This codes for CASSLYRPTVLNPHDSNQPQHF.

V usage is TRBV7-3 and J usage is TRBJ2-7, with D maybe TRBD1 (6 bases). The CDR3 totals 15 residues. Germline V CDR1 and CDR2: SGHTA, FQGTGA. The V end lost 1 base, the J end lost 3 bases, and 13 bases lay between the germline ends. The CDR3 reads CASSLSRGPLYEQYF. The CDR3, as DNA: TGTGCCAGCAGCTTAAGCAGGGGCCCTCTCTACGAGCAGTACTTC.

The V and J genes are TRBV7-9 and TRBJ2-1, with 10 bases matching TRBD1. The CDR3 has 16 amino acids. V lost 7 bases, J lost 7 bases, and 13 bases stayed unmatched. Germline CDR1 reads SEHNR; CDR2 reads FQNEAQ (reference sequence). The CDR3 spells CASTLSGTGVINEQFF. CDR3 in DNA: TGTGCCAGCACCCTCTCTGGGACAGGGGTGATAAATGAGCAGTTCTTC.

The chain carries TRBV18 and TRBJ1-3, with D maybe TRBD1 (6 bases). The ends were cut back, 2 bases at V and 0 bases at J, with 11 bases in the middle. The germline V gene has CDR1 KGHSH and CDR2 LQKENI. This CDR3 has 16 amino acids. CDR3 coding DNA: TGTGCCAGCTCACCATCTCAGGGGAGCTCTGGAAACACCATATATTTT. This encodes CASSPSQGSSGNTIYF.

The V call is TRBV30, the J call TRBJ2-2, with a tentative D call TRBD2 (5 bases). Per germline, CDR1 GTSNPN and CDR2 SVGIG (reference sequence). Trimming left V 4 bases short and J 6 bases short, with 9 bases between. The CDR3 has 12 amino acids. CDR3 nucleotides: TGTGCCTGGAAGGAGGCTCCCGGGGAGCTGTTTTTT. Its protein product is CAWKEAPGELFF.

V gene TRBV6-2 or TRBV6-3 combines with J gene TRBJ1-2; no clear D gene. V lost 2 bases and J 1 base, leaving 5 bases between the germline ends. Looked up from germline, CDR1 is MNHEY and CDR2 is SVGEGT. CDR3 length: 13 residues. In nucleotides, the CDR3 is TGTGCCAGCAGTTACAGACTTAACTATGGCTACACCTTC. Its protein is CASSYRLNYGYTF.

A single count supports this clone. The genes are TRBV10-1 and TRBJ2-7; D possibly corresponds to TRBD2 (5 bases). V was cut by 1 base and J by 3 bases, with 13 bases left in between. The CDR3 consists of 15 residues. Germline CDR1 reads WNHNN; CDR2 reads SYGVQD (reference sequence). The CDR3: CASSELEGANYEQYF. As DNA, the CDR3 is TGCGCCAGCAGTGAGTTAGAGGGAGCAAACTACGAGCAGTACTTC.

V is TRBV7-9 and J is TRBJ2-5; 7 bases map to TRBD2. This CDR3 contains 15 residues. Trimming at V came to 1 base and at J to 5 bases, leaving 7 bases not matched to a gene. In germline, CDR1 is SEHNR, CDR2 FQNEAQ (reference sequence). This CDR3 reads CASSLGGAGGETQYF. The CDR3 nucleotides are TGTGCCAGCAGCTTAGGAGGAGCCGGGGGGGAGACCCAGTACTTC.

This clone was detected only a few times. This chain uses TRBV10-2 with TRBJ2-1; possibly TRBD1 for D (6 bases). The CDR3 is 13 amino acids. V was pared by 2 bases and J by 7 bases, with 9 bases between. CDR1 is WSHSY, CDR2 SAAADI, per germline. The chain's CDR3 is CASSEQGLNEQFF. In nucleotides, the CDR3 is TGCGCCAGCAGTGAGCAGGGGCTGAATGAGCAGTTCTTC.

The CDR3 sequence: CASSQDTSGGATQYF. In DNA, the CDR3 is TGCGCCAGCAGCCAAGACACTAGCGGGGGGGCCACGCAGTACTTC. V is TRBV4-3 and J is TRBJ2-7, with 13 bases matching TRBD2. This CDR3 has 15 residues. With V trimmed by 0 bases and J by 9 bases, 5 bases remained unmatched. Germline V gene data show CDR1 as LGHNA and CDR2 as YSLEER.

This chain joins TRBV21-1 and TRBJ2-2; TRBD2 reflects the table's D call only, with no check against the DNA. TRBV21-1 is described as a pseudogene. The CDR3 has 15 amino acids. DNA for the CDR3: TGTGCCAGCAGCAATTCAGCGTCGAACACCGGGGAGCTGTTTTTT. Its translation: CASSNSASNTGELFF.

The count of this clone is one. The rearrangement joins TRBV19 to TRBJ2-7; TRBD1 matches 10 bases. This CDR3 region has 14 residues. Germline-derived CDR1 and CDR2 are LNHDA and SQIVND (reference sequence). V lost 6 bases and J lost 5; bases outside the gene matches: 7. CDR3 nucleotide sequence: TGTGCCAGTAGCTCCGGGACAGGGGCCAACGAGCAGTACTTC. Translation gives CASSSGTGANEQYF.

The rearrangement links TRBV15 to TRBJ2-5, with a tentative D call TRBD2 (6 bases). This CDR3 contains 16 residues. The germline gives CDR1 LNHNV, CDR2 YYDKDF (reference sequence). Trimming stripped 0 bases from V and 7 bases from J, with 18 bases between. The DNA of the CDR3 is TGTGCCACCAGCAGAGATCTGCGGGGTCCTGGTGGGACCCAGTACTTC. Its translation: CATSRDLRGPGGTQYF.

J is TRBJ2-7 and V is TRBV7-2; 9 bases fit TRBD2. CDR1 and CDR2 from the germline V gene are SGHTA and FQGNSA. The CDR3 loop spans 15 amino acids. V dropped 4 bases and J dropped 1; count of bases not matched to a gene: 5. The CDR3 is CASSSRTSVSYEQYF. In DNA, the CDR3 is TGTGCCAGCAGCTCAAGGACTAGCGTGTCCTACGAGCAGTACTTC.

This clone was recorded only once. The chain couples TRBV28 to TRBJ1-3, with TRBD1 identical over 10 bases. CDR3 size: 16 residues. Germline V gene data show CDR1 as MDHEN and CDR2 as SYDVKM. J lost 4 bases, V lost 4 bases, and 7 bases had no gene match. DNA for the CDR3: TGTGCCAGCAGTTCTCCCGGGACAGGGGTCGGAAACACCATATATTTT. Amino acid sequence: CASSSPGTGVGNTIYF. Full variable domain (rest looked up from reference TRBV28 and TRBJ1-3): DVKVTQSSRYLVKRTGEKVFLECVQDMDHENMFWYRQDPGLGLRLIYFSYDVKMKEKGDIPEGYSVSREKKERFSLILESASTNQTSMYLCASSSPGTGVGNTIYFGEGSWLTVV.